Sequencing of this TCR beta chain was carried out in a study of T cell responses to AZD1222 COVID-19 vaccine. Study-level information: It was second doses at about 4 or about 12 weeks that were pooled. The study's findings and limits: Two AZD1222 administrations were followed by greater Spike-specific TCR breadth and depth.

Germline loops: CDR1 SEHNR, CDR2 FQNEAQ (reference sequence). The CDR3 has 13 amino acids. Trimming pared 5 bases from V and 1 base from J, leaving 8 bases between. TCRdb's copy holds only in-frame clones and misses some; the assay was immunoSEQ multiplex PCR. Of about 99,000 clones listed, 70% to 90% were seen once; the top ten hold around 2.7%. Concerning this clone: Its antigen is undetermined.

This chain links TRBV7-9 with TRBJ2-5, with D unclear. The TCR was taken from an adult in good health. Sequencing was performed on peripheral blood, taken on day 0 of AZD1222 vaccination. The CDR3 DNA is TGTGCCAGCAGCGGACCGGGCCAAGAGACCCAGTACTTC. It yields the protein CASSGPGQETQYF.